This TCR beta chain was profiled in a study of T cell repertoires in cytomegalovirus infection. This clonotype was counted many times. V shed 6 bases and J 1 base; nucleotides not matched to a gene: 7. Looked up from germline, CDR1 is DFQATT and CDR2 is SNEGSKA (reference sequence). The CDR3 contains 14 residues. A single record per CDR3 protein comes from TCRdb applying MiXCR to the reads. The data contain about 310,000 distinct CDR3 sequences, around 10% of them singletons. Sequenced material: PBMCs. The TCR was taken from a human donor in good health (CMV status not recorded). Some clones in this sample may be carry-over from other donors' samples. This sequence joins TRBV20-1 and TRBJ2-5, with 8 bases fitting TRBD2. The CDR3 spells CSAAATSGQETQYF. CDR3 nucleotide sequence: TGCAGTGCCGCAGCCACTAGCGGCCAAGAGACCCAGTACTTC.